The T cell receptor (beta chain) described here comes from a study of blood T cell repertoires in COVID-19. Overall study: From the United States, Italy and Spain came samples of acute and convalescent COVID-19. Sources were T cells, B-cell-depleted T cells, or PBMCs; the material itself was cDNA or gDNA.

Original processing notes: Reference gene primer amplification gave nucleated cell count estimates. The repertoire was sequenced with immunoSEQ multiplex PCR; TCRdb's copy has only in-frame clones and lacks some. The V and J calls and clone size come from that table; D and trimming were worked out from the DNA. The top ten clones hold roughly 7.3% of a sample with some 150,000 clones, roughly nine tenths of them seen once. The V segment lost 3 bases and the J segment 7 bases; nucleotides outside the gene matches: 8. This CDR3 has 15 residues. The germline gives CDR1 DFQATT, CDR2 SNEGSKA (reference sequence).

The clonotype was recovered from a woman of 80 years or more in a cohort sampled during active or convalescent COVID-19. The V and J genes are TRBV20-1 and TRBJ1-4, with 10 nucleotides matching TRBD1. The sequenced sample was peripheral blood. The CDR3 reads CSASVSTGGFEKLFF. The CDR3 nucleotides are TGCAGTGCTAGTGTTTCGACAGGGGGCTTTGAAAAACTGTTTTTT.